Reported below is one T cell receptor beta chain. In its sample, this clonotype was seen a few times. Its antigen is unknown. No base qualities exist here, and no much larger clone lies one base off it. Libraries were constructed by 5' RACE. Data came from an Illumina HiSeq 2500. The second PCR ran for roughly 6 to 11 cycles and used a J-beta primer mix along with a sample-barcoded 5' primer. Each TCR beta cDNA molecule received a unique molecular identifier from a template-switch 5' adaptor carrying 12 random nucleotides. Each sample yielded at least 2.5 million CDR3-containing paired-end reads. First-strand cDNA was synthesized from all RNA with the Mint cDNA synthesis kit, primed by a TRBC-specific oligonucleotide. Following uracil-DNA glycosylase treatment, all cDNA underwent a first 18-cycle PCR with the universal primers M1SS and BC2_uni_R. As for the original processing: For normalization, 1 million high-quality reads were randomly selected from each sample, with every read carrying a distinct molecular identifier. Reads sharing molecular identifiers were discarded rather than binned into consensus sequences. CDR3 identification, clonotype clustering and error correction used MiTCR with a Q25 quality threshold and the strictest error-elimination algorithm. A nonparametric unseen species model with Euler transformation was used to estimate a lower bound on total TCR beta diversity. The public reads were reanalyzed by TCRdb: fastp trimming at Q25, MiXCR alignment, in-frame beta chains only. Records with the same CDR3 protein are collapsed into one entry carrying the most frequent genes and DNA. The V and J calls here are based on TCRdb, not the publication. The sample records about 640,000 distinct CDR3 sequences, roughly 31% of which are singletons. Roughly 14% of the sample is in the top ten clones.

Donors were a few dozen systemically healthy Caucasian individuals from Russia aged about 6 to 100 years. Approximately 10 milliliters of peripheral blood were collected from each donor into EDTA-treated Vacutainer tubes. Ficoll-Paque density-gradient centrifugation was used to isolate PBMCs, with at least 6.5 million per sample. Trizol reagent was used to extract total RNA from PBMCs, with at least 5 micrograms per sample. For every donor, an aliquot of PBMCs went through flow cytometry to measure the percentages of naive CD45RAhigh/CD27high T cells. Deletion took 7 bases off V and 1 base off J, with a span of 13 bases between the germline ends. The CDR3 runs 14 amino acids, cysteine and phenylalanine included. The DNA shown is the 42-base CDR3, in frame from base 1. From a lookup of the germline V gene, CDR1 and CDR2 are SGHAT and FQNNGV. These data come from a study of blood T cells in healthy people across ages (dated by TCRdb to between 2015 and 2017). Some background on the complete study: Template switching captured roughly one uniquely barcoded TCR beta cDNA molecule per two T cells in model experiments. Two additional independent replicas of 1 million unique cDNA reads from the same blood draw were analyzed for two donors (one aged 18 to 30 and one aged 80 or older). Age-related changes in TCR beta repertoire diversity were measured in the study by deep sequencing normalized with unique cDNA molecular identifiers. To avoid experimental bias, donors of different ages were randomly spread across the sequencing lanes. Four age groups were formed from the donors: young (average 16 years), middle-aged (more than 35), aged (approximately 60) and long-lived (roughly 88). The research as a whole found: A strong correlation was found between observed TCR beta diversity and the percentage of naive T cells measured by flow cytometry. Observed TCR beta diversity per million T cells fell roughly linearly with age, and a significant reduction was already apparent by age around 44. Estimates of total diversity based on one million sequenced T cells were regarded as lower bounds and as underestimates. Since profiling was done on bulk unsorted PBMCs, naive and antigen-experienced compartments could not be conclusively compared. Because the CMV infection status of the donors was unknown, age-related changes in expanded clonotypes may potentially have been confounded. Compared with the aged group, more naive CD4+ T cells, fewer expanded clones and increased TCR diversity were shown by the long-lived group, suggesting age selection.

This sequence originates from a woman of 80 years or more in good health. Material for sequencing was blood. The chain joins TRBV11-2 to TRBJ1-1; possibly the D gene is TRBD1, per 6 matching bases. The CDR3: CASTSDRRNTEAFF. The DNA sequence is given as TGTGCCAGCACCTCGGACAGAAGGAACACTGAAGCTTTCTTT. The CDR3 plus the reference TRBV11-2 and TRBJ1-1 genes for the other parts give the full variable domain: EAGVAQSPRYKIIEKRQSVAFWCNPISGHATLYWYQQILGQGPKLLIQFQNNGVVDDSQLPKDRFSAERLKGVDSTLKIQPAKLEDSAVYLCASTSDRRNTEAFFGQGTRLTVV.